This TCR beta chain was obtained from a study of OX40 agonist ivuxolimab in advanced cancers. In the study overall: Checkpoint inhibitors had been given previously to about 38% of patients. Study-level findings and limits: Clonal expansion from baseline to week 6 occurred in both CD4+ and CD8+ T cells. In a subset of nonresponders, normalized T-cell clonal expansion was also low.

Profiling relied on immunoSEQ multiplex PCR, and the TCRdb table lists in-frame clones only, not all of them. The sample consists of about 43,000 clones, 75% to 90% of them appearing once. CDR3 size: 18 residues. Germline CDR1 is SNHLY and CDR2 is FYNNEI. J was trimmed by 1 base and V by 7 bases; bases with no gene match: 8. As to this clone: The antigen is not known.

Sequences were derived from CD4+ or CD8+ T cells sorted from blood, sampled in a trial of the OX40 agonist ivuxolimab. The receptor's source is an adult with an advanced solid tumor such as melanoma, head and neck, liver or kidney cancer. The chain uses TRBV2 and TRBJ2-1, with 15 bases that match TRBD2. The CDR3 reads CASTGLAGGPRSYNEQFF. The DNA of the CDR3 is TGTGCCAGCACCGGACTAGCGGGGGGGCCTAGGTCCTACAATGAGCAGTTCTTC.